This TCR beta chain was obtained from a study of T cells in Graves' hyperthyroidism and ophthalmopathy. Overall study: Once the initial diagnosis was made, peripheral blood was obtained before any treatment. General study findings and limits: The model made its ophthalmopathy prediction, and onset followed a median about 5.9 months later.

Germline V gene lookup returns CDR1 LGHNA and CDR2 YNFKEQ. The CDR3 spans 16 residues. V lost 4 bases to trimming and J lost 4 bases; unmatched junction nucleotides: 9. The source material, RNA transcripts, was used to amplify TCR beta CDR3 regions. HTBI primers were the set used in a first-round RT-PCR of the TCR CDR3. From the multiplex PCR reads, TCRdb called clonotypes with MiXCR, one entry per CDR3 protein. The top ten clones hold roughly 8% of a sample with 550,000 to 800,000 distinct CDR3 sequences, roughly 15% of them seen once. Stable disease denoted Graves' hyperthyroidism without ophthalmopathy progression within 18 months. Source material for PBMCs was 10 ml fresh peripheral blood. There are many counts of this clonotype. Antigen unknown.

Sequencing was done on a sample of blood. J is TRBJ2-1 and V is TRBV4-2, with 8 bases that match TRBD2. This TCR was recovered from a man aged 18 to 29 with Graves' hyperthyroidism. The CDR3 sequence: CASSRISGEGYNEQFF. In DNA form, the CDR3 reads TGTGCCAGCAGCCGGATTAGCGGGGAAGGTTACAATGAGCAGTTCTTC.